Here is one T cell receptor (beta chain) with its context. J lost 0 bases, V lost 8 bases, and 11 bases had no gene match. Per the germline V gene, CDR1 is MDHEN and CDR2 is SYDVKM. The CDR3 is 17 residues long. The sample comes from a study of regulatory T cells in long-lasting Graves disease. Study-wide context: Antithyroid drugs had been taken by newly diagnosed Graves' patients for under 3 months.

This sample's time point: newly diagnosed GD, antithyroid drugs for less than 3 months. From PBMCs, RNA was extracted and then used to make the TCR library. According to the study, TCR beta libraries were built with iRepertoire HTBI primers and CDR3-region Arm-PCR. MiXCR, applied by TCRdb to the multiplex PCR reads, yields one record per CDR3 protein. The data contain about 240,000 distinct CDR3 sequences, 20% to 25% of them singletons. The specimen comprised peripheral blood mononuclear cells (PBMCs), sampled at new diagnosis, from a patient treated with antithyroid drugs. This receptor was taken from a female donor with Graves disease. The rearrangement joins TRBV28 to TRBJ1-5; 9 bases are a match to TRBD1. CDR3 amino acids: CASEGQGTIVSNQPQHF. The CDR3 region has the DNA TGTGCCAGCGAGGGACAGGGAACGATTGTTAGCAATCAGCCCCAGCATTTT.